One and the same sample provided the 20 T cell receptor beta chains below, sequenced in a study of regulatory T cells in long-lasting Graves disease. The time point denotes: newly diagnosed GD, antithyroid drugs for less than 3 months. The authors made the TCR library using RNA they extracted from PBMCs. CDR3-region Arm-PCR and iRepertoire HTBI primers produced the TCR beta libraries. MiXCR, run by TCRdb on the multiplex PCR reads, gives a single entry per CDR3 protein. Here the sample spans hundreds of thousands of distinct CDR3 sequences, about 18% being singletons. This material consisted of peripheral blood mononuclear cells (PBMCs), taken at new diagnosis, from a patient treated with antithyroid drugs. Receptors were obtained from a female donor with Graves disease.

At least ten counts were recorded for this clonotype. V and J are TRBV30 and TRBJ1-1, with 8 bases identical to TRBD1. CDR1 is GTSNPN, CDR2 SVGIG, per germline (reference sequence). The trim removed 8 bases at V and 1 base at J, leaving 9 bases unmatched. CDR3 length equals 14 residues. The CDR3 is CAHDRGLGNTEAFF. The DNA of the CDR3 is TGTGCCCATGACAGGGGACTGGGGAACACTGAAGCTTTCTTT.

CDR3 in DNA: TGTGCCAGCAGCGTAGACGGGACCCCCGGCACAGATACGCAGTATTTT. Its protein product is CASSVDGTPGTDTQYF. The chain combines TRBV9 with TRBJ2-3; D tentatively reads TRBD1 or TRBD2 (5 bases each). Germline V lookup: CDR1 SGDLS, CDR2 YYNGEE. This CDR3 contains 16 residues. Trimming stripped 0 bases from V and 1 base from J, with 12 bases between.

In this sample, this clonotype turned up many times. This chain links TRBV6-5 with TRBJ1-2; no clear D. Per germline, CDR1 MNHEY and CDR2 SVGAGI. Trimming removed 0 bases at V and 2 bases at J, with 10 bases between. This CDR3 has 15 residues. In nucleotides, the CDR3 is TGTGCCAGCAGTTACTCGCGGGCGAACAACTATGGCTACACCTTC. Translation gives CASSYSRANNYGYTF.

This clonotype has more than one count but fewer than ten. The J gene is TRBJ2-1, the V gene TRBV6-2 or TRBV6-3; the D gene is possibly TRBD2 (6 bases). The CDR3 sequence is 13 residues long. Germline CDR1 reads MNHEY; CDR2 reads SVGEGT. Trimming took off 5 bases at V and 8 bases at J, with 13 bases between the two ends. DNA of the CDR3: TGTGCCAGCAGTACACTAGCAAAGTATGAGCAGTTCTTC. Encoded protein: CASSTLAKYEQFF.

This clonotype has a count of ten or more. The rearrangement links TRBV12-3 or TRBV12-4 to TRBJ2-7, with 9 bases matching TRBD2. CDR3 length equals 19 residues. V shed 6 bases and J 3 bases; nucleotides not matched to a gene: 21. In nucleotides, the CDR3 is TGTGCCAGCAGCGAGACTCTAGCGGGACCCGCCCTAGGACTCTACGAGCAGTACTTC. Residues: CASSETLAGPALGLYEQYF.

The V gene is TRBV5-1, the J gene TRBJ2-3, with 14 bases lining up with TRBD2. Germline CDR1 and CDR2: SGHRS and YFSETQ. The CDR3 runs to 16 residues. V trimming: 4 bases; J trimming: 4 bases; junction bases outside the gene matches: 5. The CDR3 protein is CASSGGLAGASDTQYF. The CDR3 DNA is TGCGCCAGCAGCGGGGGACTAGCGGGGGCATCAGATACGCAGTATTTT.

In this sample, this clonotype turned up many times. This chain connects TRBV28 to TRBJ2-7; TRBD1 agrees at 7 bases. This CDR3 has 15 amino acids. Germline CDR1 MDHEN, CDR2 SYDVKM. J gave up 1 base and V 3 bases, and 6 bases lay outside the gene matches. The CDR3 region has the DNA TGTGCCAGCAGTTTGCCCAGGGGGAGATCCTACGAGCAGTACTTC. Translation: CASSLPRGRSYEQYF.

This clonotype has just a few counts. The J gene is TRBJ1-2, the V gene TRBV29-1, with unresolved D. V was trimmed by 2 bases and J by 8 bases, leaving 12 bases between them. CDR1 and CDR2 (germline): SQVTM, ANQGSEA. The CDR3 runs to 12 residues. CDR3 DNA sequence: TGCAGCGTTGAAACCGGATCGATGGGCTACACCTTC. Protein: CSVETGSMGYTF.

This clonotype was counted many times. V usage is TRBV20-1 and J usage is TRBJ1-5, with 10 bases lining up with TRBD1. Germline V gene lookup returns CDR1 DFQATT and CDR2 SNEGSKA (reference sequence). This CDR3 is built from 15 residues. J gave up 3 bases and V 6 bases, and 8 bases lay outside the gene matches. The CDR3 loop is CSATAGTGVNQPQHF. CDR3 bases: TGCAGTGCCACGGCCGGGACAGGGGTCAATCAGCCCCAGCATTTT.

This sequence joins TRBV12-5 and TRBJ2-2; no firm D call. CDR1 is LGHNT and CDR2 is FRNRAP in the germline V gene. CDR3 size: 14 residues. V was clipped by 5 bases and J by 1 base, with 8 bases between them. CDR3 coding DNA: TGTGCTAGTGGTCCCAACGGGAACACCGGGGAGCTGTTTTTT. Protein: CASGPNGNTGELFF.

This clonotype was seen at least ten times. The chain combines TRBV19 with TRBJ1-4; TRBD1 is a possible D gene (5 bases). The V end was cut by 0 bases, the J end by 8 bases, with 13 bases between. Germline CDR1 and CDR2: LNHDA and SQIVND (reference sequence). The length of the CDR3 is 15 residues. The CDR3 loop is CASSIDLRADEKLFF. The CDR3 DNA is TGTGCCAGTAGTATAGATCTCAGGGCGGACGAAAAACTGTTTTTT. The variable domain in full, with the rest retrieved from reference TRBV19 and TRBJ1-4, is DGGITQSPKYLFRKEGQNVTLSCEQNLNHDAMYWYRQDPGQGLRLIYYSQIVNDFQKGDIAEGYSVSREKKESFPLTVTSAQKNPTAFYLCASSIDLRADEKLFFGSGTQLSVL.

In the case of this clonotype: It may be a read error: a sequence one base away is much more abundant. The chain links TRBV10-3 to TRBJ2-1, with a weak D call TRBD1 (5 bases). The germline V and J ends were trimmed by 6 bases and 10 bases, with 16 bases remaining between them. The CDR3 totals 13 residues. The germline CDR1 and CDR2 sequences are ENHRY and SYGVKD. The CDR3 DNA reads TGTGCCATCAGAATGGACAACTCCTACGAGCAGTTCTTC. It yields the protein CAIRMDNSYEQFF.

Notes on this clonotype: A read error is likely, as this CDR3 ends without the conserved phenylalanine or tryptophan. The chain has TRBV29-1 and TRBJ2-7; D perhaps matches TRBD2 (7 bases). Germline lookup yields CDR1 SQVTM and CDR2 ANQGSEA. The CDR3 is made up of 13 amino acids. Trimming stripped 4 bases from V and 6 bases from J, with 16 bases between. The CDR3, as DNA: TGCAGCGTTGGGCTCTTGGGGGGGCGCGAGCAGTACCTC. Its protein is CSVGLLGGREQYL.

This clonotype appeared many times. J is TRBJ2-5 and V is TRBV11-2; 9 bases are a match to TRBD1. The germline CDR1 and CDR2 sequences are SGHAT and FQNNGV. Trimming cost V 6 bases and J 0 bases; bases outside gene matches: 8. The CDR3 is made up of 16 amino acids. This CDR3 reads CASRTGQGYYQETQYF. CDR3 nucleotides: TGTGCCAGCAGAACTGGACAGGGGTACTACCAAGAGACCCAGTACTTC.

Comments on this clonotype: It differs at one base from a far larger clone, so likely a read error. The chain recombines TRBV2 with TRBJ2-7, with D possibly TRBD2 on 6 matching bases. Trimming took off 5 bases at V and 7 bases at J, with 15 bases between the two ends. This CDR3 is 13 amino acids long. The germline CDR1 and CDR2 sequences are SNHLY and FYNNEI. CDR3 nucleotides: TGTGCCAGCAGTACTCCGGGAGTAGGTGAGCAGTACTTC. It yields the protein CASSTPGVGEQYF.

The rearrangement joins TRBV19 to TRBJ2-6; 7 bases agree with TRBD1. The CDR3 has 17 amino acids. CDR1 and CDR2 (germline): LNHDA, SQIVND (reference sequence). Unmatched junction bases numbered 5, after V lost 3 bases and J lost 0 bases. In nucleotides, the CDR3 is TGTGCCAGTAGTATTAGAGGGGACAGCTCTGGGGCCAACGTCCTGACTTTC. The encoded protein is CASSIRGDSSGANVLTF.

Ten or more counts support this clonotype. The chain's CDR3 is CASSLRGLNTGELFF. The CDR3 coding sequence is TGTGCCAGCAGCTTAAGGGGCCTGAACACCGGGGAGCTGTTTTTT. The chain employs TRBV11-2 and TRBJ2-2; the D gene is possibly TRBD1 (5 bases). CDR1 SGHAT and CDR2 FQNNGV come from the germline V gene. V dropped 2 bases and J dropped 1 base, with 8 bases sitting between them. There are 15 residues in the CDR3.

J is TRBJ2-4 and V is TRBV28, with TRBD1 matching 8 bases. Germline assignment: CDR1 MDHEN and CDR2 SYDVKM. The CDR3 contains 16 residues. The junction had 7 bases not matched to a gene; V was cut back by 3 bases and J by 3 bases. CDR3 nucleotide sequence: TGTGCCAGCAGTTTCGGCAGGGGGCAGGTCAAAAACATTCAGTACTTC. Amino acids: CASSFGRGQVKNIQYF. Complete variable domain (other parts from reference TRBV28 and TRBJ2-4): DVKVTQSSRYLVKRTGEKVFLECVQDMDHENMFWYRQDPGLGLRLIYFSYDVKMKEKGDIPEGYSVSREKKERFSLILESASTNQTSMYLCASSFGRGQVKNIQYFGAGTRLSVL.

Many counts were recorded for this clonotype. The rearrangement joins TRBV10-3 to TRBJ2-7; 7 nucleotides line up with TRBD1. The CDR3 loop spans 15 amino acids. V shed 3 bases and J 2 bases; nucleotides not matched to a gene: 7. The germline CDR1 and CDR2 sequences are ENHRY and SYGVKD. Here the CDR3 reads CAISDQPGQTYEQYF. As DNA, the CDR3 is TGTGCCATCAGTGACCAGCCGGGACAGACCTACGAGCAGTACTTC.

In its sample, this clonotype was seen a few times. V is TRBV11-2 and J is TRBJ2-7, with TRBD2 identical over 11 bases. Germline values: CDR1 SGHAT, CDR2 FQNNGV. Trimming at V came to 3 bases and at J to 5 bases, leaving 12 bases not matched to a gene. CDR3 length equals 17 residues. The CDR3 is CASSFLTSGRVRDEQYF. CDR3 bases: TGTGCCAGCAGCTTCCTCACTAGCGGGAGAGTGAGGGACGAGCAGTACTTC.